The 25 T cell receptor beta chains listed next were all sequenced from one sample in a study of T cells after yellow fever vaccination (dated by TCRdb to the late 2010s). The treatment or condition label, as the study defines it: live attenuated yellow fever vaccine strain. The protocol used for the library was 5' RACE. Sequencing used an Illumina HiSeq 2500. The public reads were reanalyzed by TCRdb: fastp trimming at Q25, MiXCR alignment, in-frame beta chains only. Records with the same CDR3 protein are collapsed into one entry carrying the most frequent genes and DNA. The sample table shows more than 350,000 distinct CDR3 sequences, and around 10% are seen once. The top ten hold around 19% of the sample. Sequences were derived from PBMCs, sampled on the day of the first yellow fever vaccination. These receptors were collected from a man aged 18 to 29 who received the YFV17D yellow fever vaccine.

This clonotype was detected a few times. The V gene is TRBV5-1, the J gene TRBJ1-5, with a weak D call TRBD1 (5 bases). Looked up from germline, CDR1 is SGHRS and CDR2 is YFSETQ. The CDR3 is 14 amino acids. Trimming took 3 bases from V and 4 from J, leaving 11 bases between them. Written as DNA, the CDR3 is TGCGCCAGCAGCTGGGGTGGGGCAAATCAGCCCCAGCATTTT. This gives the protein CASSWGGANQPQHF.

This clonotype was detected a few times. V is TRBV10-3 and J is TRBJ1-6, with a tentative D call TRBD1 (6 bases). The CDR3 length is 15 residues. V gave up 0 bases and J gave up 7 bases, with 10 bases separating them. The V gene's germline CDR1 is ENHRY and CDR2 SYGVKD. The CDR3 bases are TGTGCCATCAGTGAGTCGGAGGGGGGGAATTCACCCCTCCACTTT. Its protein is CAISESEGGNSPLHF.

This clonotype was counted a few times. The chain links TRBV4-3 to TRBJ2-1; D ambiguous. The CDR3 totals 12 residues. The V and J ends lost 0 bases and 4 bases respectively, with 1 base between them. In germline, CDR1 is LGHNA, CDR2 YSLEER. This chain's CDR3 is CASSQEYNEQFF. Written as DNA, the CDR3 is TGCGCCAGCAGCCAAGAATACAATGAGCAGTTCTTC.

This clonotype has ten or more counts. Here the CDR3 DNA reads TGTGCCAGCAGCCGGAGGGCAGGGCGGAAAGAGACCCAGTACTTC. It codes for CASSRRAGRKETQYF. The V gene is TRBV7-8, the J gene TRBJ2-5, with a tentative D call TRBD2 (6 bases). The germline V gene has CDR1 SGHVS and CDR2 FQNEAQ. V dropped 5 bases and J dropped 3 bases, with 16 bases sitting between them. The CDR3 length is 15 residues.

This rearrangement joins TRBV20-1 to TRBJ1-2; the D is unclear. Trimming took off 6 bases at V and 5 bases at J, with 10 bases between the two ends. Germline loops: CDR1 DFQATT, CDR2 SNEGSKA (reference sequence). The CDR3 length is 11 residues. The CDR3 reads CSAQTDYGYTF. Here the CDR3 DNA reads TGCAGTGCCCAGACCGATTATGGCTACACCTTC.

This clonotype was counted many times. The rearrangement links TRBV18 to TRBJ2-1, with 8 bases that match TRBD1. The CDR3 consists of 20 residues. Trimming at V came to 3 bases and at J to 4 bases, leaving 20 bases not matched to a gene. From germline, CDR1 is KGHSH and CDR2 LQKENI. CDR3 sequence: CASSPEADRGWIQGYNEQFF. CDR3 bases: TGTGCCAGCTCACCGGAGGCCGACAGGGGATGGATACAAGGATACAATGAGCAGTTCTTC. Full variable domain (outside the CDR3, taken from reference TRBV18 and TRBJ2-1): NAGVMQNPRHLVRRRGQEARLRCSPMKGHSHVYWYRQLPEEGLKFMVYLQKENIIDESGMPKERFSAEFPKEGPSILRIQQVVRGDSAAYFCASSPEADRGWIQGYNEQFFGPGTRLTVL.

The V and J genes are TRBV27 and TRBJ2-1; D is undetermined. Trimming cost V 4 bases and J 7 bases, with 11 bases left between them. The CDR3 consists of 13 residues. Germline CDR1 MNHEY, CDR2 SMNVEV (reference sequence). In DNA, the CDR3 is TGTGCCAGCAGTTCGCAGACCCAAAATGAGCAGTTCTTC. It translates to CASSSQTQNEQFF.

This chain joins TRBV5-4 and TRBJ2-3, with 11 nucleotides matching TRBD2. The germline V gene encodes CDR1 SGHNT and CDR2 YYREEE (reference sequence). The CDR3 covers 15 residues. Losses at the gene ends were 5 bases for V and 6 bases for J; bases not matched to a gene: 8. CDR3 sequence (DNA): TGTGCCAGCAGAGAACTAGCGGGGGTGGCTGATACGCAGTATTTT. Its protein product is CASRELAGVADTQYF.

This clonotype was counted only a few times. J is TRBJ2-7 and V is TRBV19; D might be TRBD1 or TRBD2, each matching 5 bases. The germline CDR1 and CDR2 sequences are LNHDA and SQIVND (reference sequence). The V gene lost 5 bases and the J gene lost 0 bases, with 14 bases spanning the gap. CDR3 length: 15 residues. CDR3: CASSDWDRTSYEQYF. The CDR3 region has the DNA TGTGCCAGTAGTGACTGGGACCGAACCTCCTACGAGCAGTACTTC.

This clonotype has more than one count but fewer than ten. The CDR3 nucleotides are TGTGCCTGGAGTGTGTCTGGGGAGAAGCAGTACTTC. Protein product: CAWSVSGEKQYF. The chain joins TRBV30 to TRBJ2-7, with D perhaps matching TRBD2 (5 bases). The CDR3 is made up of 12 amino acids. Looked up from germline, CDR1 is GTSNPN and CDR2 is SVGIG (reference sequence). The ends were cut back, 0 bases at V and 8 bases at J, with 11 bases in the middle.

This clonotype was seen repeatedly, ten times or more. The chain employs TRBV11-2 and TRBJ2-1, with 7 bases fitting TRBD1. The ends lost 4 bases at V and 0 bases at J; junction bases unmatched: 3. CDR1 SGHAT and CDR2 FQNNGV come from the germline V gene. The length of the CDR3 is 15 residues. The CDR3 DNA sequence: TGTGCCAGCAGCTCATCAGGGGGCTCCTACAATGAGCAGTTCTTC. It specifies CASSSSGGSYNEQFF.

This chain joins TRBV27 and TRBJ2-1; possible D gene TRBD1, 5 bases. V was pared by 10 bases and J by 2 bases, with 15 bases between. The CDR3 is 14 amino acids. Germline CDR1 reads MNHEY; CDR2 reads SMNVEV (reference sequence). Here the CDR3 DNA reads TGTGCCACCGCAAGGGGTGGGACCTACAATGAGCAGTTCTTC. Protein product: CATARGGTYNEQFF.

This clonotype was recorded at least ten times. The chain combines TRBV5-1 with TRBJ1-3; unclear D gene. The germline V gene encodes CDR1 SGHRS and CDR2 YFSETQ. The V end was cut by 2 bases, the J end by 4 bases, with 10 bases between. CDR3 length: 14 amino acids. This chain's CDR3 is CASSLRTGGNTIYF. In nucleotides, the CDR3 is TGCGCCAGCAGCTTAAGGACGGGGGGAAACACCATATATTTT.

This clonotype showed up many times. The chain couples TRBV4-2 to TRBJ1-1; a weak D match, TRBD1 (5 bases). Germline CDR1 LGHNA, CDR2 YNFKEQ. The length of the CDR3 is 15 residues. Trimming shortened V by 3 bases and J by 2 bases, and 13 bases separated the two germline ends. The DNA of the CDR3 is TGTGCCAGCAGCCATGGAGGGGTTAGTAACACTGAAGCTTTCTTT. It encodes CASSHGGVSNTEAFF.

The chain employs TRBV5-4 and TRBJ2-3, with a possible D match to TRBD1 (6 bases). The CDR3 contains 15 residues. Trimming stripped 5 bases from V and 0 bases from J, with 13 bases between. The V gene's germline CDR1 is SGHNT and CDR2 YYREEE (reference sequence). Here the CDR3 reads CASRYPGQSTDTQYF. In DNA, the CDR3 is TGTGCCAGCAGGTATCCGGGACAAAGCACAGATACGCAGTATTTT.

The chain joins TRBV30 to TRBJ2-5; D is undetermined. CDR3 length: 13 residues. Trimming pared 1 base from V and 4 bases from J, leaving 10 bases between. Germline CDR1 and CDR2: GTSNPN and SVGIG (reference sequence). Here the CDR3 reads CAWSEGGSETQYF. The CDR3 coding sequence is TGTGCCTGGAGTGAAGGCGGTTCAGAGACCCAGTACTTC. The full variable domain, completed using reference TRBV30 and TRBJ2-5, is SQTIHQWPATLVQPVGSPLSLECTVEGTSNPNLYWYRQAAGRGLQLLFYSVGIGQISSEVPQNLSASRPQDRQFILSSKKLLLSDSGFYLCAWSEGGSETQYFGPGTRLLVL.

The count of this clonotype is one. The rearrangement uses TRBV6-2 or TRBV6-3 and TRBJ2-3; no clear D. The CDR3 is 15 amino acids. V lost 2 bases and J 0 bases, leaving 9 bases between the germline ends. Germline V lookup: CDR1 MNHEY, CDR2 SVGEGT. Written as DNA, the CDR3 is TGTGCCAGCAGTTACGACCGACAAAGCACAGATACGCAGTATTTT. As protein: CASSYDRQSTDTQYF.

This clonotype was observed a handful of times. The rearrangement uses TRBV5-6 and TRBJ1-2; TRBD1 is a possible D gene (5 bases). Germline V lookup: CDR1 SGHDT, CDR2 YYEEEE. V lost 0 bases, J lost 7 bases, and 7 bases lay in between. This CDR3 comprises 12 residues. CDR3 residues: CASSLVGTGYTF. The DNA for the CDR3 is TGTGCCAGCAGCTTGGTCGGGACTGGCTACACCTTC.

This clonotype was observed at least ten times. V is TRBV7-2 and J is TRBJ2-5; the match to TRBD2 covers 9 bases. The CDR3 runs to 17 residues. V gave up 0 bases and J gave up 3 bases; unmatched junction bases: 8. Germline assignment: CDR1 SGHTA and CDR2 FQGNSA. The CDR3, as DNA: TGTGCCAGCAGCTTAGCTGGGGGCGGGGGGGCCAAAGAGACCCAGTACTTC. Translating gives CASSLAGGGGAKETQYF.

The J gene is TRBJ2-5, the V gene TRBV14; no definite D call. Germline V CDR1 and CDR2: SGHDN, FVKESK. The ends were cut back, 0 bases at V and 7 bases at J, with 6 bases in the middle. The CDR3 spans 12 residues. The CDR3 DNA reads TGTGCCAGCAGCCAAGACGTCTTGACCCAGTACTTC. Translated, it gives CASSQDVLTQYF.

The V and J genes are TRBV20-1 and TRBJ1-2; unclear D gene. This CDR3 region has 10 residues. Trimming took off 0 bases at V and 6 bases at J, with 2 bases between the two ends. The V gene's germline CDR1 is DFQATT and CDR2 SNEGSKA (reference sequence). CDR3 residues: CSAREDGYTF. CDR3 in DNA: TGCAGTGCTAGAGAAGATGGCTACACCTTC.

This clonotype was detected only a few times. This chain joins TRBV30 and TRBJ2-4; D is uncertain. The V and J ends lost 4 bases and 7 bases respectively, with 14 bases between them. Germline V gene sequence: CDR1 GTSNPN, CDR2 SVGIG (reference sequence). There are 13 residues in the CDR3. The CDR3: CAWIERGANIQYF. In nucleotides, the CDR3 is TGTGCCTGGATAGAGAGAGGCGCGAACATTCAGTACTTC.

The rearrangement uses TRBV12-3 or TRBV12-4 and TRBJ2-7, with TRBD2 as a possible D gene (6 bases). This CDR3 contains 12 residues. The V end lost 0 bases, the J end lost 7 bases, and 7 bases lay between the germline ends. This CDR3 is CASSLAGGEQYF. In DNA, the CDR3 is TGTGCCAGCAGTTTAGCGGGGGGAGAGCAGTACTTC.

This clonotype came up many times. V is TRBV12-3 or TRBV12-4 and J is TRBJ1-1; unclear D gene. Trimming left V 1 base short and J 3 bases short, with 6 bases between. This CDR3 has 13 residues. The CDR3 DNA is TGTGCCAGCAGTTTAGGCACCCACACTGAAGCTTTCTTT. It is translated as CASSLGTHTEAFF.

J is TRBJ1-3 and V is TRBV13; D unresolved. Trimming removed 4 bases from V and 8 bases from J, with 15 bases in between. Germline V CDR1 and CDR2: PRHDT, FYEKMQ (reference sequence). CDR3 length: 14 residues. The CDR3 loop reads CASSSLHGEDTIYF. The CDR3, as DNA: TGTGCCAGCAGCTCTCTTCACGGAGAGGACACCATATATTTT.